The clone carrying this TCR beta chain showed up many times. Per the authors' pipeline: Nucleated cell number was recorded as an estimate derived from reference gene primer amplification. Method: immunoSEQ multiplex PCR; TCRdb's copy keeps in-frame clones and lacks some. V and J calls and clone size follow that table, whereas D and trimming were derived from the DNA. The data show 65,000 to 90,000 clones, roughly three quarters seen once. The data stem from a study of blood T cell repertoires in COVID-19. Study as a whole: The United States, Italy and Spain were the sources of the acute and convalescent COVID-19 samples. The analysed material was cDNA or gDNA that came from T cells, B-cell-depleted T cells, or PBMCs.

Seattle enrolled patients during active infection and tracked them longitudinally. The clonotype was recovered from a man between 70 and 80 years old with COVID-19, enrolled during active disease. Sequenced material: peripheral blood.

In DNA, the CDR3 is TGTGCCAGCAGTTTATGGGGGCGCAGCACCGGGGAGCTGTTTTTT. Translating gives CASSLWGRSTGELFF. The gene calls are TRBV27 and TRBJ2-2; weak D call: TRBD1 (6 bases). V lost 1 base and J 4 bases, leaving 10 bases between the germline ends. The germline V gene has CDR1 MNHEY and CDR2 SMNVEV (reference sequence). The CDR3 runs 15 residues.